This T cell receptor beta chain came from a study of blood T cell repertoires in COVID-19. Study background: PBMCs, B-cell-depleted T cells, or T cells were the source of the cDNA or gDNA that made up the material.

CDR3 length equals 16 residues. From germline, CDR1 is MDHEN and CDR2 SYDVKM. Losses at the gene ends were 3 bases for V and 6 bases for J; bases not matched to a gene: 11. Per the authors' pipeline: Amplified reference gene primers provided the basis for estimating nucleated cell counts. Sequencing was performed with immunoSEQ multiplex PCR; in TCRdb, only in-frame clones are kept and a portion is missing. The V and J calls and the clone size are those of that table, but D and trimming were determined from the DNA. In the table there are around 70,000 clones, roughly 80% of which are singletons. Sequenced material: peripheral blood. The chain joins TRBV28 to TRBJ2-1, with 7 bases identical to TRBD1. This receptor was obtained from a human donor in a cohort sampled during active COVID-19. In DNA, the CDR3 is TGTGCCAGCAGTTTCCGGACAGGCCGAGGACCCAATGAGCAGTTCTTC. Translated, it gives CASSFRTGRGPNEQFF.